Below, one T cell receptor beta chain is given with its context. This sample was included in a study of blood T cell repertoires in COVID-19. Study-level information: Some COVID-19 samples were acute and others convalescent; all came from the United States, Italy and Spain. PBMCs, B-cell-depleted T cells, or T cells were the source of the cDNA or gDNA that made up the material.

Original methodology: Amplifying reference gene primers gave estimates of nucleated cell counts. The data were produced by immunoSEQ multiplex PCR, yet TCRdb's version contains in-frame clones alone and is incomplete. The V and J calls and clone size were taken over from that table, and D and trimming were inferred from the DNA. This sample yields more than 100,000 clones, of which around nine tenths are seen a single time; less than 2.5% belongs to the top ten. The CDR3 covers 15 residues. J gave up 5 bases and V 6 bases, and 12 bases lay outside the gene matches. Germline V gene lookup returns CDR1 MNHEY and CDR2 SMNVEV (reference sequence).

The source is a man between 65 and 79 years old with active COVID-19. Sequenced material: peripheral blood. This chain links TRBV27 with TRBJ2-7; TRBD1 matches at 8 bases. The CDR3 DNA follows: TGTGCCAGCAGGCGAGGACAGGGACCCCCCAACGAGCAGTACTTC. It encodes CASRRGQGPPNEQYF.